What follows are 25 T cell receptor beta chains derived from one specimen sequenced in a study of monozygotic twins with inflammatory bowel disease (dated by TCRdb to between 2018 and 2021). Library creation used 5' RACE. Reads for this sample came from an Illumina HiSeq 2500. The reads, reprocessed by TCRdb, yield one row per CDR3 protein sequence and no DNA. This sample's listing comprises about 420,000 distinct CDR3 sequences. Around 2.4% of the sample rests with the top ten. Material: blood. These receptors were collected from a human donor with ulcerative colitis or Crohn's disease, or a healthy co-twin of an affected twin (not recorded which).

This chain uses TRBV7-7 with TRBJ2-3; TCRdb gives TRBD1 as the D gene, but with no DNA this cannot be confirmed. The germline gives CDR1 SSHAT, CDR2 FNYEAQ (reference sequence). CDR3 length: 14 amino acids. The CDR3 spells CASSRDRVGDTQYF.

The chain uses TRBV7-3 and TRBJ2-3. This CDR3 comprises 14 residues. Germline loops: CDR1 SGHTA, CDR2 FQGTGA. The CDR3 reads CASSLGSAVDTTYF.

The chain links TRBV5-6 to TRBJ1-1; the TCRdb D gene call, TRBD1, has no DNA to confirm it. This CDR3 has 17 residues. Looked up from germline, CDR1 is SGHDT and CDR2 is YYEEEE. The CDR3 loop reads CASSRPWGAQGNTEAFF.

The genes are TRBV10-1 and TRBJ2-7; absent DNA, TCRdb's TRBD1 call cannot be checked. CDR1 and CDR2 (germline): WNHNN, SYGVQD (reference sequence). CDR3 size: 11 residues. CDR3 protein: CVGGSPYEQYF.

The chain has TRBV20-1 and TRBJ1-1; TCRdb's D call of TRBD1 is untestable without DNA. This CDR3 is built from 12 residues. The V gene's germline CDR1 is DFQATT and CDR2 SNEGSKA (reference sequence). The CDR3 protein is CSAPTGGPEAFF.

The chain employs TRBV20-1 and TRBJ2-3; there is no DNA to check the TCRdb D call of TRBD2. The CDR3 consists of 14 residues. Germline V CDR1 and CDR2: DFQATT, SNEGSKA (reference sequence). The chain's CDR3 is CSAKAGGPKDTQYF.

The gene calls are TRBV3-1 and TRBJ1-1; TCRdb's D call of TRBD1 is untestable without DNA. This CDR3 is built from 15 residues. Germline lookup yields CDR1 LGHDT and CDR2 YNNKEL (reference sequence). CDR3 in amino acids: CASSHPAGTGTEAFF.

The V call is TRBV28, the J call TRBJ2-5; the TRBD2 assignment by TCRdb is unverifiable without DNA. The CDR3 has 16 amino acids. Germline V lookup: CDR1 MDHEN, CDR2 SYDVKM. CDR3 in amino acids: CASSFRDYRAQETQYF.

The chain joins TRBV7-9 to TRBJ2-1; absent DNA, TCRdb's TRBD2 call cannot be checked. CDR3 length equals 13 residues. Germline values: CDR1 SEHNR, CDR2 FQNEAQ (reference sequence). The CDR3 protein is CAILEGSYNEQFF.

The CDR3 sequence is CASSPRDGYEQYF. J is TRBJ2-7 and V is TRBV7-2; the TRBD1 assignment by TCRdb is unverifiable without DNA. CDR3 length equals 13 residues. Germline CDR1 reads SGHTA; CDR2 reads FQGNSA. Full variable domain (remainder filled in from reference TRBV7-2 and TRBJ2-7): GAGVSQSPSNKVTEKGKDVELRCDPISGHTALYWYRQSLGQGLEFLIYFQGNSAPDKSGLPSDRFSAERTGGSVSTLTIQRTQQEDSAVYLCASSPRDGYEQYFGPGTRLTVT.

This chain uses TRBV29-1 with TRBJ2-7; TCRdb reports TRBD1, a call that lacks DNA to check it against. This CDR3 is 15 amino acids long. CDR1 is SQVTM, CDR2 ANQGSEA, per germline. CDR3 sequence reads: CSAVDSSLNPYEQYF.

The chain combines TRBV15 with TRBJ1-6; TCRdb's D gene call, TRBD1, goes unchecked for lack of DNA. CDR3 length: 16 residues. Looked up from germline, CDR1 is LNHNV and CDR2 is YYDKDF (reference sequence). The CDR3 protein is CASGPGHSFHNSPLHF.

The chain carries TRBV18 and TRBJ2-7. From germline, CDR1 is KGHSH and CDR2 LQKENI. The CDR3 runs to 14 residues. CDR3 in amino acids: CASSPSVAYYEQYF.

The chain recombines TRBV4-2 with TRBJ2-3; TCRdb outputs TRBD1, but without DNA this stays unchecked. The CDR3 runs to 15 residues. Looked up from germline, CDR1 is LGHNA and CDR2 is YNFKEQ. CDR3 residues: CASSRNRGPTDTQYF.

V usage is TRBV3-1 and J usage is TRBJ1-1; lacking DNA, the TRBD1 call made by TCRdb goes unchecked. The CDR3 consists of 14 residues. Germline CDR1 is LGHDT and CDR2 is YNNKEL (reference sequence). This chain's CDR3 is CASSPKAGAIEAFF.

This rearrangement joins TRBV4-1 to TRBJ2-7; the TCRdb call, TRBD1, lacks DNA for checking. Per germline, CDR1 MGHRA and CDR2 YSYEKL. CDR3 size: 15 residues. The CDR3 loop is CASSQDRDRTYEQYF.

J is TRBJ1-5 and V is TRBV12-3 or TRBV12-4. The CDR3 runs 16 residues. The CDR3 protein is CASSFEVGPSNQPQHF.

CDR3 amino acids: CASSPSGLAGGSADTQYF. The chain combines TRBV11-1 with TRBJ2-3; TCRdb outputs TRBD2, but without DNA this stays unchecked. The length of the CDR3 is 18 residues. Germline V gene data show CDR1 as SGHAT and CDR2 as FQDESV (reference sequence). The full variable domain, rest sourced from reference TRBV11-1 and TRBJ2-3, is EAEVAQSPRYKITEKSQAVAFWCDPISGHATLYWYRQILGQGPELLVQFQDESVVDDSQLPKDRFSAERLKGVDSTLKIQPAELGDSAMYLCASSPSGLAGGSADTQYFGPGTRLTVL.

The chain links TRBV27 to TRBJ2-4; there is no DNA to check the TCRdb D call of TRBD1. The CDR3 is 14 residues long. The germline V gene encodes CDR1 MNHEY and CDR2 SMNVEV (reference sequence). Here the CDR3 reads CASSPGTGGNIQYF.

This sequence joins TRBV5-1 and TRBJ2-6. CDR3 size: 15 residues. Germline V gene sequence: CDR1 SGHRS, CDR2 YFSETQ. The CDR3 is CASSLTLSGANVLTF.

This chain connects TRBV27 to TRBJ2-3. Germline-derived CDR1 and CDR2 are MNHEY and SMNVEV (reference sequence). The CDR3 contains 14 residues. The CDR3 sequence: CASSLSLATDTQYF.

This chain joins TRBV5-1 and TRBJ1-4. Germline V gene sequence: CDR1 SGHRS, CDR2 YFSETQ. This CDR3 comprises 16 residues. CDR3 sequence: CASSLGSYATNEKLFF. The complete variable domain, with remaining parts taken from reference TRBV5-1 and TRBJ1-4, reads KAGVTQTPRYLIKTRGQQVTLSCSPISGHRSVSWYQQTPGQGLQFLFEYFSETQRNKGNFPGRFSGRQFSNSRSEMNVSTLELGDSALYLCASSLGSYATNEKLFFGSGTQLSVL.

J is TRBJ1-5 and V is TRBV27; the TCRdb D gene call, TRBD1, has no DNA to confirm it. The germline CDR1 and CDR2 sequences are MNHEY and SMNVEV (reference sequence). CDR3 length: 14 amino acids. CDR3 in amino acids: CASSLDRRREPQHF.

The V and J genes are TRBV20-1 and TRBJ2-3. The CDR3 totals 13 residues. Germline lookup yields CDR1 DFQATT and CDR2 SNEGSKA (reference sequence). The CDR3 here is CSARDLRADTQYF.

The rearrangement uses TRBV6-6 and TRBJ1-5; TCRdb names TRBD1, which stays unverified in the absence of DNA. Per germline, CDR1 MNHNY and CDR2 SVGAGI (reference sequence). The CDR3 is made up of 13 amino acids. The CDR3 sequence is CASGGTDNQPQHF.